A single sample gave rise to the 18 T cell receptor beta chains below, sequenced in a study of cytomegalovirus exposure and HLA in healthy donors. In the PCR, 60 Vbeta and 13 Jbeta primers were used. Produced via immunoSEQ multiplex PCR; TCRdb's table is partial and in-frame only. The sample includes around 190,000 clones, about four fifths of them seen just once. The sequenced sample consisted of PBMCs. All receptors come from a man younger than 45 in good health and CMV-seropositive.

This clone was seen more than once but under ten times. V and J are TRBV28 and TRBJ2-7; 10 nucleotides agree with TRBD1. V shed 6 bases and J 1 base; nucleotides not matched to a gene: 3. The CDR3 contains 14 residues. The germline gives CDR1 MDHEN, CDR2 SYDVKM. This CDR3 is CASRRDRGSYEQYF. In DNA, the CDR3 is TGTGCCAGCAGACGGGACAGGGGTTCCTACGAGCAGTACTTC.

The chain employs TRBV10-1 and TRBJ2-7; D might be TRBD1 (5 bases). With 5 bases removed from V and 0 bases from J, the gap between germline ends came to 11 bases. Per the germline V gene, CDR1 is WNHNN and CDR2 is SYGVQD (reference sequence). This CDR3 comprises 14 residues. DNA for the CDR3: TGCGCCAGCAGTTTTACAGGATACTCCTACGAGCAGTACTTC. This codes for CASSFTGYSYEQYF.

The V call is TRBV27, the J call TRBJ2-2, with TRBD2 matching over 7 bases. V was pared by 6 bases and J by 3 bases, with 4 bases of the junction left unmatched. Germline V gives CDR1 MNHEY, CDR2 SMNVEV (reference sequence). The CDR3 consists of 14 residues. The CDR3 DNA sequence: TGTGCCAGCAGGCGGGGGTGGGACACCGGGGAGCTGTTTTTT. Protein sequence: CASRRGWDTGELFF.

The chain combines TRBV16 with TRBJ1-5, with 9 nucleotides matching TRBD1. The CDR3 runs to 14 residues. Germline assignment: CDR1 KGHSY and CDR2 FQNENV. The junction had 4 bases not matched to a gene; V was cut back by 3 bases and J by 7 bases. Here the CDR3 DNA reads TGTGCCAGCAGCCACGACAGGGGGGGACAGCCCCAGCATTTT. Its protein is CASSHDRGGQPQHF.

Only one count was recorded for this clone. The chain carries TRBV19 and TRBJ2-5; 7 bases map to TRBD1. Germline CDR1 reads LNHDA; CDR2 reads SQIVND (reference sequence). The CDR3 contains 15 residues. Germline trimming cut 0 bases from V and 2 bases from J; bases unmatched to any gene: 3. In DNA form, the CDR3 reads TGTGCCAGTAGTATAGATTGGGACAGACAAGAGACCCAGTACTTC. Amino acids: CASSIDWDRQETQYF.

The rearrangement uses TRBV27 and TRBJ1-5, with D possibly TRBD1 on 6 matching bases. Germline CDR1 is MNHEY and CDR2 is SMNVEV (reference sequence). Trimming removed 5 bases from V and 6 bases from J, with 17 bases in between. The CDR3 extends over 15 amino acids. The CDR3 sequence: CASSQGQGIVQPQHF. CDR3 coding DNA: TGTGCCAGCAGTCAAGGTCAGGGGATAGTTCAGCCCCAGCATTTT.

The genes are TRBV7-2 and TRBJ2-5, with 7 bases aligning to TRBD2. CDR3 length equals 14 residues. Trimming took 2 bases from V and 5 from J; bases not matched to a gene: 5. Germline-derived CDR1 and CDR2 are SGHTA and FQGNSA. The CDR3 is CASSLQQGGETQYF. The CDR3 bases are TGTGCCAGCAGCTTACAGCAGGGAGGGGAGACCCAGTACTTC.

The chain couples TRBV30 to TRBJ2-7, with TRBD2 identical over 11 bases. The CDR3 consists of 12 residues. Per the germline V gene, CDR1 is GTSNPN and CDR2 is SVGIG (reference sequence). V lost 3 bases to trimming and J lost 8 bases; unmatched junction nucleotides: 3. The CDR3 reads CAWRLAGGQQYF. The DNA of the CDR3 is TGTGCCTGGAGGCTAGCGGGAGGACAGCAGTACTTC.

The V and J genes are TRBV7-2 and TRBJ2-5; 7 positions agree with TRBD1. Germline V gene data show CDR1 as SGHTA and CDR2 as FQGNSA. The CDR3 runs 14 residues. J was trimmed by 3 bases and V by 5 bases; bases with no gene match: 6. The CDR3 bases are TGTGCCAGCAGCAACCCCGGGACAGAAGAGACCCAGTACTTC. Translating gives CASSNPGTEETQYF.

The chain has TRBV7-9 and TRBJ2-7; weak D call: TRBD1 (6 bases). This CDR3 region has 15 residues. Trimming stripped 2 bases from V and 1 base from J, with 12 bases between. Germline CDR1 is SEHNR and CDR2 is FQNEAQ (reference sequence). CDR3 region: CASSLRAGDSYEQYF. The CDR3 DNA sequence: TGTGCCAGCAGCTTACGGGCAGGGGATTCCTACGAGCAGTACTTC.

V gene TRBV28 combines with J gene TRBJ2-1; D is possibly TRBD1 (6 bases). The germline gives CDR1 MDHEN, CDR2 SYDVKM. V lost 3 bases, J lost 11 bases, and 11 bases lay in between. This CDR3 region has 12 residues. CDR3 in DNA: TGTGCCAGCAGTTTGGTAGGGGGTCAGCAGTTCTTC. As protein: CASSLVGGQQFF.

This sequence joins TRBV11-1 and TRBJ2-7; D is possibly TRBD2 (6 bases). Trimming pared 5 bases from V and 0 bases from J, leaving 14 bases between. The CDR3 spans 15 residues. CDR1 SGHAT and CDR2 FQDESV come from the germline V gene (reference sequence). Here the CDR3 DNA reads TGTGCCAGCAGCCGACCGGGAGCGGACTCCTACGAGCAGTACTTC. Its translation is CASSRPGADSYEQYF.

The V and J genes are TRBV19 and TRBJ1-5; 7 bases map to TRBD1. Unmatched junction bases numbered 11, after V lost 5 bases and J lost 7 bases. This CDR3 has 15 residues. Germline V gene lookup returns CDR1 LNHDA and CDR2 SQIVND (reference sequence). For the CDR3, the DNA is TGTGCCAGTAGTTCCCTCGGGACAGCTGAACAGCCCCAGCATTTT. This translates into CASSSLGTAEQPQHF.

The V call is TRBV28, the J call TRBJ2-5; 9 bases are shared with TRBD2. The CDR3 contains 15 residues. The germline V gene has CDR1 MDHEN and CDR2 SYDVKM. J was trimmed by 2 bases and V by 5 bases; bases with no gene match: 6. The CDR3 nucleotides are TGTGCCAGCAGTCCCACTAGCGGGTCTCAAGAGACCCAGTACTTC. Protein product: CASSPTSGSQETQYF. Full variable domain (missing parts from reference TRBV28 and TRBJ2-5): DVKVTQSSRYLVKRTGEKVFLECVQDMDHENMFWYRQDPGLGLRLIYFSYDVKMKEKGDIPEGYSVSREKKERFSLILESASTNQTSMYLCASSPTSGSQETQYFGPGTRLLVL.

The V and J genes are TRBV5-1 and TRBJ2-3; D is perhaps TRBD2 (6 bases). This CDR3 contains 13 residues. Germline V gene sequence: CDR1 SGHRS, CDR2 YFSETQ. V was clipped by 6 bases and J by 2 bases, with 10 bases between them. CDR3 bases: TGCGCCAGCACTAGCGCCTACACAGATACGCAGTATTTT. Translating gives CASTSAYTDTQYF.

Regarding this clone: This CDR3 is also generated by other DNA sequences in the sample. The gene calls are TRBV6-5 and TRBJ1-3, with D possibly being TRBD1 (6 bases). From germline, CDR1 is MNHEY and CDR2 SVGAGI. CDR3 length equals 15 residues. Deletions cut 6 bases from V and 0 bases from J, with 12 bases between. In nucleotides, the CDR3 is TGTGCCAGCAGCCTCCGGGACACCTCTGGAAACACCATATATTTT. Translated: CASSLRDTSGNTIYF.

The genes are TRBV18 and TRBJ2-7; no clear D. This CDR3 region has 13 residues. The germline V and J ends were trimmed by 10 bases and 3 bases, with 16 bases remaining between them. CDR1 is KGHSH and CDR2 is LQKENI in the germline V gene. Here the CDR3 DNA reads TGTGCCACCTCCACCGGCACGGGCTACGAGCAGTACTTC. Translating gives CATSTGTGYEQYF.

The CDR3 is CASSFAGGRYGNTIYF. Written as DNA, the CDR3 is TGTGCCAGCAGCTTCGCGGGGGGCAGATATGGAAACACCATATATTTT. The chain has TRBV11-2 and TRBJ1-3; possible D gene TRBD1, 6 bases. The CDR3 is 16 amino acids. Germline V gives CDR1 SGHAT, CDR2 FQNNGV. Trimming pared 3 bases from V and 3 bases from J, leaving 15 bases between.